These 14 T cell receptor beta chains originate from one sample sequenced in a study of blood T cell repertoires in COVID-19. Sequencing used immunoSEQ multiplex PCR; TCRdb keeps in-frame clones, though not all of them. The sample has a few hundred thousand clones; roughly 85% are singletons. The source material was peripheral blood. The origin of the receptors is a human donor in a cohort sampled during active COVID-19.

V usage is TRBV30 and J usage is TRBJ2-2, with D possibly TRBD2 on 5 matching bases. V gave up 5 bases and J gave up 1 base, with 5 bases separating them. This CDR3 is 12 amino acids long. CDR1 and CDR2 from the germline V gene are GTSNPN and SVGIG (reference sequence). This chain's CDR3 is CAWAGNTGELFF. For the CDR3, the DNA is TGTGCCTGGGCGGGGAACACCGGGGAGCTGTTTTTT.

The chain carries TRBV30 and TRBJ2-5; D is unclear. V lost 1 base and J 4 bases, leaving 10 bases between the germline ends. The CDR3 totals 13 residues. The germline V gene has CDR1 GTSNPN and CDR2 SVGIG (reference sequence). In nucleotides, the CDR3 is TGTGCCTGGAGTGGGAATGCAGGAGAGACCCAGTACTTC. It is translated as CAWSGNAGETQYF.

This clone has just one count. The chain couples TRBV5-1 to TRBJ1-4; 9 bases map to TRBD1. Losses at the gene ends were 4 bases for V and 6 bases for J; bases not matched to a gene: 13. CDR1 and CDR2 (germline): SGHRS, YFSETQ. CDR3 length equals 17 residues. CDR3 protein: CASSEEGPGQGDEKLFF. CDR3 DNA sequence: TGCGCCAGCAGCGAGGAAGGTCCGGGACAGGGAGATGAAAAACTGTTTTTT.

This clone was recorded many times. The gene calls are TRBV4-2 and TRBJ1-1; D gene uncertain. The CDR3 runs 12 residues. Trimming removed 3 bases from V and 4 bases from J, with 6 bases in between. Germline values: CDR1 LGHNA, CDR2 YNFKEQ. CDR3 amino acids: CASSHQATEAFF. The CDR3 DNA is TGTGCCAGCAGCCACCAGGCCACTGAAGCTTTCTTT.

This chain links TRBV18 with TRBJ1-2; 10 nucleotides match TRBD1. The junction had 7 bases not matched to a gene; V was cut back by 6 bases and J by 0 bases. This CDR3 is 16 amino acids long. Germline loops: CDR1 KGHSH, CDR2 LQKENI. The CDR3 bases are TGTGCCAGCTCGCTGGGACAGGGGAAAGCTAACTATGGCTACACCTTC. It specifies CASSLGQGKANYGYTF.

DNA of the CDR3: TGTGCCAGCAGCATATACAGGGGTCTGACTGAAGCTTTCTTT. It codes for CASSIYRGLTEAFF. The chain employs TRBV21-1 and TRBJ1-1; no DNA check was done on the table's D call, TRBD1. TRBV21-1 is given as a pseudogene. This CDR3 has 14 amino acids.

DNA for the CDR3: TGTGCCAGCAGGTCCGGCGGCTCTGGGGCCAACGTCCTGACTTTC. Protein product: CASRSGGSGANVLTF. The V gene is TRBV6-5, the J gene TRBJ2-6; D uncertain. This CDR3 spans 15 amino acids. V was clipped by 6 bases and J by 0 bases, with 9 bases between them. From germline, CDR1 is MNHEY and CDR2 SVGAGI.

The chain joins TRBV12-3 or TRBV12-4 to TRBJ1-1, with D possibly TRBD1 on 6 matching bases. V was trimmed by 6 bases and J by 4 bases, leaving 12 bases between them. The CDR3 loop spans 13 amino acids. The CDR3 nucleotides read TGTGCCAGCAGGAACCTAGGGGGCACTGAAGCTTTCTTT. Protein: CASRNLGGTEAFF.

The chain couples TRBV12-3 or TRBV12-4 to TRBJ2-7; D is undetermined. The germline V and J ends were trimmed by 6 bases and 3 bases, with 9 bases remaining between them. This CDR3 contains 12 residues. The CDR3: CASRTNSYEQYF. The CDR3 nucleotides are TGTGCCAGCAGGACAAATAGCTACGAGCAGTACTTC.

This clone was detected ten times or more. The CDR3 DNA follows: TGTGCCAGCAGCCAAGATCTGTTGCGGGGCCCGTACCAAGAGACCCAGTACTTC. Amino acid sequence: CASSQDLLRGPYQETQYF. The rearrangement joins TRBV14 to TRBJ2-5; tentative D call: TRBD2 (6 bases). Germline V CDR1 and CDR2: SGHDN, FVKESK. V lost 0 bases, J lost 0 bases, and 17 bases lay in between. CDR3 length: 18 amino acids.

The rearrangement links TRBV1 to TRBJ1-1. TRBV1 is reported as a pseudogene. The CDR3 is made up of 18 amino acids. In DNA form, the CDR3 reads TGCACCAGCAGCCAAGACGGGGGGGCAGGGACACCGAACACTGAAGCTTTCTTT. Translation gives CTSSQDGGAGTPNTEAFF.

In this sample, this clone turned up once. V is TRBV24-1 and J is TRBJ1-1; 8 bases fit TRBD1. The junction had 6 bases not matched to a gene; V was cut back by 4 bases and J by 3 bases. CDR1 and CDR2 (germline): KGHDR, SFDVKD. The CDR3 consists of 15 residues. The CDR3 here is CATSEDRVGYTEAFF. DNA of the CDR3: TGTGCCACCAGTGAGGACAGGGTGGGTTACACTGAAGCTTTCTTT.

CDR3 protein: CASTKDSYGYTF. The CDR3 DNA reads as TGCGCCAGCACCAAGGACAGTTATGGCTACACCTTC. The chain links TRBV10-2 to TRBJ1-2, with D perhaps matching TRBD1 (6 bases). Trimming left V 7 bases short and J 5 bases short, with 11 bases between. The CDR3 totals 12 residues. The germline CDR1 and CDR2 sequences are WSHSY and SAAADI.

This rearrangement joins TRBV7-9 to TRBJ2-4, with no clear D. The CDR3 covers 13 residues. Germline-derived CDR1 and CDR2 are SEHNR and FQNEAQ (reference sequence). Trimming cost V 0 bases and J 6 bases, with 6 bases left between them. This chain's CDR3 is CASSLAGTNIQYF. The CDR3 bases are TGTGCCAGCAGCTTAGCTGGCACAAACATTCAGTACTTC.